These 24 T cell receptor beta chains were all obtained from the same sample, sequenced in a study of radiation and T cells in renal cell carcinoma. Some clones are missing from TCRdb's copy, which holds only in-frame ones; the method was immunoSEQ multiplex PCR. Of more than 120,000 clones listed, around nine tenths are singletons. Time point noted: blood 4 weeks post-SBRT, at nephrectomy. The treatment denotes: 15 Gy SBRT to primary tumor, nephrectomy 4 weeks later. The sequencing used blood, collected from a patient whose treatment included radiotherapy and nephrectomy. All receptors come from a woman in her forties or fifties with renal cell carcinoma.

In nucleotides, the CDR3 is TGTGCCAGCAGCGTAGTGGGAGGGGTTAGCACAGATACGCAGTATTTT. This translates into CASSVVGGVSTDTQYF. The chain links TRBV9 to TRBJ2-3; TRBD2 aligns across 7 bases. This CDR3 is built from 16 residues. CDR1 is SGDLS, CDR2 YYNGEE, per germline. V lost 0 bases and J lost 0; bases outside the gene matches: 4.

The chain carries TRBV10-2 and TRBJ2-7; no firm D call. The CDR3 has 13 amino acids. V gave up 2 bases and J gave up 5 bases, with 10 bases separating them. The germline CDR1 and CDR2 sequences are WSHSY and SAAADI. The CDR3 is CASSEGPWNEQYF. The CDR3 nucleotides read TGCGCCAGCAGTGAGGGCCCCTGGAACGAGCAGTACTTC.

The V call is TRBV15, the J call TRBJ1-2; D may be TRBD1 (5 bases). CDR3 length: 18 residues. V was clipped by 5 bases and J by 7 bases, with 29 bases between them. Germline V CDR1 and CDR2: LNHNV, YYDKDF (reference sequence). CDR3 sequence: CATSPIGTEKGPYSGYTF. CDR3 DNA: TGTGCCACCAGCCCTATCGGGACCGAAAAGGGGCCGTATAGTGGCTACACCTTC.

The rearrangement joins TRBV4-3 to TRBJ1-3; D call uncertain. This CDR3 is built from 16 residues. The germline gives CDR1 LGHNA, CDR2 YSLEER. V lost 0 bases to trimming and J lost 4 bases, with 13 bases between them. The CDR3: CASSQDDSMEGNTIYF. CDR3 nucleotides: TGCGCCAGCAGCCAAGATGACTCGATGGAGGGAAACACCATATATTTT.

The chain has TRBV19 and TRBJ2-1; D gene uncertain. Germline V lookup: CDR1 LNHDA, CDR2 SQIVND (reference sequence). V was cut by 3 bases and J by 7 bases, with 16 bases left in between. The CDR3 consists of 15 residues. CDR3 DNA: TGTGCCAGTAGTATCTCGCTCATTCTCGGGAATGAGCAGTTCTTC. As protein: CASSISLILGNEQFF.

This rearrangement joins TRBV2 to TRBJ2-2; D is undetermined. Germline CDR1 and CDR2: SNHLY and FYNNEI. CDR3 length: 12 amino acids. With 5 bases removed from V and 5 bases from J, the gap between germline ends came to 6 bases. Here the CDR3 reads CASSKRTGELFF. The CDR3 nucleotides are TGTGCCAGCAGTAAGAGAACCGGGGAGCTGTTTTTT.

This chain uses TRBV7-7 with TRBJ1-4; the D is unclear. Germline CDR1 and CDR2: SSHAT and FNYEAQ (reference sequence). The CDR3 spans 13 residues. V was trimmed by 8 bases and J by 4 bases, leaving 11 bases between them. The CDR3 is CASARTYNEKLFF. DNA of the CDR3: TGTGCCAGCGCCCGGACCTATAATGAAAAACTGTTTTTT.

This clone occurred many times. The gene calls are TRBV5-6 and TRBJ2-3; 9 nucleotides agree with TRBD1. The junction had 3 bases not matched to a gene; V was cut back by 3 bases and J by 4 bases. CDR1 and CDR2 from the germline V gene are SGHDT and YYEEEE. This CDR3 is built from 14 residues. CDR3 in DNA: TGTGCCAGCAGCTCGCGACAGGGGGCAGATACGCAGTATTTT. Encoded protein: CASSSRQGADTQYF.

The V gene is TRBV28, the J gene TRBJ2-7; 8 nucleotides agree with TRBD1. V was clipped by 4 bases and J by 2 bases; unmatched bases: 19. CDR3 size: 19 residues. The germline V gene has CDR1 MDHEN and CDR2 SYDVKM. The CDR3 nucleotides are TGTGCCAGCAGTTCCTTCACAATGGGGACAGGTTCCCGTACCTACGAGCAGTACTTC. Its translation: CASSSFTMGTGSRTYEQYF. The complete variable domain, with remaining parts taken from reference TRBV28 and TRBJ2-7, reads DVKVTQSSRYLVKRTGEKVFLECVQDMDHENMFWYRQDPGLGLRLIYFSYDVKMKEKGDIPEGYSVSREKKERFSLILESASTNQTSMYLCASSSFTMGTGSRTYEQYFGPGTRLTVT.

This chain links TRBV2 with TRBJ1-5; a possible D gene is TRBD1 (6 bases). Germline values: CDR1 SNHLY, CDR2 FYNNEI. Trimming took off 6 bases at V and 1 base at J, with 13 bases between the two ends. The CDR3 totals 15 residues. CDR3 region: CASRQQGGSNQPQHF. Here the CDR3 DNA reads TGTGCCAGCAGACAACAGGGCGGGAGCAATCAGCCCCAGCATTTT.

The rearrangement joins TRBV28 to TRBJ2-7; perhaps D is TRBD1 or TRBD2 (5 bases each). Germline values: CDR1 MDHEN, CDR2 SYDVKM. V shed 3 bases and J shed 0 bases, with 15 bases lying between them. CDR3 length equals 16 residues. The CDR3 protein is CASSLGDLEGSYEQYF. CDR3 sequence (DNA): TGTGCCAGCAGTTTGGGGGACCTCGAGGGCTCCTACGAGCAGTACTTC.

The CDR3 bases are TGTGCCAGCAGCGGCGACAGGGCTGGGGCCAACGTCCTGACTTTC. Its protein is CASSGDRAGANVLTF. V is TRBV7-7 and J is TRBJ2-6, with 7 bases identical to TRBD1. Germline V gives CDR1 SSHAT, CDR2 FNYEAQ (reference sequence). V gave up 5 bases and J gave up 2 bases; unmatched junction bases: 3. The CDR3 runs 15 residues.

This clone was counted a single time. This rearrangement joins TRBV28 to TRBJ1-1, with D possibly TRBD1 on 5 matching bases. This CDR3 spans 12 amino acids. Trimming left V 8 bases short and J 2 bases short, with 9 bases between. Germline-derived CDR1 and CDR2 are MDHEN and SYDVKM. This chain's CDR3 is CASGQGNTEAFF. CDR3 sequence (DNA): TGTGCCAGCGGGCAGGGCAACACTGAAGCTTTCTTT.

The chain combines TRBV5-1 with TRBJ2-2; the match to TRBD2 covers 9 bases. This CDR3 is 16 amino acids long. Losses at the gene ends were 4 bases for V and 1 base for J; bases not matched to a gene: 5. The germline V gene encodes CDR1 SGHRS and CDR2 YFSETQ. The CDR3 DNA is TGCGCCAGCAGCAGATCGACTAGCGGGAACACCGGGGAGCTGTTTTTT. Translating gives CASSRSTSGNTGELFF. The entire variable domain, with the rest obtained from reference TRBV5-1 and TRBJ2-2, is as follows: KAGVTQTPRYLIKTRGQQVTLSCSPISGHRSVSWYQQTPGQGLQFLFEYFSETQRNKGNFPGRFSGRQFSNSRSEMNVSTLELGDSALYLCASSRSTSGNTGELFFGEGSRLTVL.

The chain links TRBV5-1 to TRBJ2-1; 9 bases fit TRBD1. The CDR3 is 15 residues long. V dropped 2 bases and J dropped 9; count of bases not matched to a gene: 9. Per the germline V gene, CDR1 is SGHRS and CDR2 is YFSETQ. The CDR3 loop reads CASSLTQGARGEQFF. The CDR3 coding sequence is TGCGCCAGCAGCTTAACACAGGGGGCCCGGGGTGAGCAGTTCTTC.

Here the CDR3 DNA reads TGTGCCAGTAGTGCCAGGACTAGCGTGCGCTCCTACGAGCAGTACTTC. It codes for CASSARTSVRSYEQYF. The chain has TRBV19 and TRBJ2-7, with TRBD2 identical over 9 bases. Germline values: CDR1 LNHDA, CDR2 SQIVND (reference sequence). The CDR3 is made up of 16 amino acids. V lost 5 bases, J lost 0 bases, and 8 bases stayed unmatched.

The gene calls are TRBV5-5 and TRBJ1-2; tentatively, D is TRBD1 (6 bases). The germline CDR1 and CDR2 sequences are SGHKS and YYEKEE (reference sequence). The V and J ends lost 3 bases and 5 bases respectively, with 14 bases between them. The CDR3 totals 14 residues. CDR3 DNA: TGTGCCAGCAGCTCGCAGACAGGTCAATATGGCTACACCTTC. Amino acids: CASSSQTGQYGYTF. Supplemented by reference TRBV5-5 and TRBJ1-2, the full variable domain reads DAGVTQSPTHLIKTRGQQVTLRCSPISGHKSVSWYQQVLGQGPQFIFQYYEKEERGRGNFPDRFSARQFPNYSSELNVNALLLGDSALYLCASSSQTGQYGYTFGSGTRLTVV.

The chain has TRBV5-1 and TRBJ2-1, with TRBD2 as a possible D gene (6 bases). The CDR3 totals 15 residues. The germline CDR1 and CDR2 sequences are SGHRS and YFSETQ. V dropped 2 bases and J dropped 8 bases, with 17 bases sitting between them. This CDR3 is CASSFSGPLGYEQFF. Here the CDR3 DNA reads TGCGCCAGCAGCTTTAGCGGTCCCTTAGGGTATGAGCAGTTCTTC.

The chain links TRBV29-1 to TRBJ2-1; 9 bases line up with TRBD1. Losses at the gene ends were 2 bases for V and 4 bases for J; bases not matched to a gene: 6. The germline gives CDR1 SQVTM, CDR2 ANQGSEA. The CDR3 is made up of 15 amino acids. The CDR3 spells CSVERGQGLYNEQFF. As DNA, the CDR3 is TGCAGCGTTGAAAGGGGACAGGGACTTTACAATGAGCAGTTCTTC.

The chain combines TRBV2 with TRBJ1-2; D is undetermined. V was pared by 6 bases and J by 7 bases, with 21 bases between. Looked up from germline, CDR1 is SNHLY and CDR2 is FYNNEI. The CDR3 consists of 15 residues. The CDR3, as DNA: TGTGCCAGCAGCCCGGTTCCCTGGTTCTTAGGTGGCTACACCTTC. It specifies CASSPVPWFLGGYTF.

V is TRBV9 and J is TRBJ2-7; D remains ambiguous. CDR3 length: 12 amino acids. CDR1 SGDLS and CDR2 YYNGEE come from the germline V gene. V was shortened by 1 base and J by 4 bases, with 6 bases between the two germline ends. CDR3 coding DNA: TGTGCCAGCAGCGTAAACGAATACGAGCAGTACTTC. This sequence encodes CASSVNEYEQYF.

The genes are TRBV2 and TRBJ1-3; D not certain. V was trimmed by 2 bases and J by 4 bases, leaving 6 bases between them. CDR3 size: 13 residues. Per germline, CDR1 SNHLY and CDR2 FYNNEI. This CDR3 reads CASSELGGNTIYF. The CDR3 DNA reads as TGTGCCAGCAGTGAACTAGGCGGAAACACCATATATTTT.

The chain recombines TRBV4-1 with TRBJ2-3, with 8 bases lining up with TRBD2. The trim removed 4 bases at V and 3 bases at J, leaving 9 bases unmatched. The CDR3 runs to 16 residues. Germline assignment: CDR1 MGHRA and CDR2 YSYEKL. DNA of the CDR3: TGCGCCAGCAGCCGGGGAGCGGGGGCTAGTACAGATACGCAGTATTTT. Protein sequence: CASSRGAGASTDTQYF.

The chain carries TRBV6-1 and TRBJ2-7, with D hard to call. Trimming left V 1 base short and J 3 bases short, with 10 bases between. Germline CDR1 reads MNHNS; CDR2 reads SASEGT. There are 14 residues in the CDR3. As DNA, the CDR3 is TGTGCCAGCAGTGAAGTCGTCGTAAGCTACGAGCAGTACTTC. It encodes CASSEVVVSYEQYF.